This record covers a single TCR beta chain. The antigen is not known. The junction departs from the called germline gene at one end, perhaps through a read error. This entry comes from a study of post-analysis software for immune sequencing data. Study-level findings and limits: Relative to controls, patients with multiple sclerosis showed significantly lower normalized Chao1 diversity. About five TRBV segments (TRBV5-6, TRBV5-1 and TRBV20-1 among them) occurred more frequently in patients than in controls.

From germline, CDR1 is SGHKS and CDR2 YYEKEE (reference sequence). CDR3 size: 16 residues. Tagging with unique molecular identifiers was a feature of the TCR beta cDNA libraries. Each batch of roughly 1 to 11 million T cells produced 490,000 or so cDNA molecules. TCRdb passed the PCR reads through MiXCR, listing each CDR3 protein once. The sample includes 350,000 to 450,000 distinct CDR3 sequences, less than 40% of them seen just once. Input material: blood. The chain employs TRBV5-5 and TRBJ2-1, with 9 bases lining up with TRBD1. The origin of this receptor is a girl aged 10-17 years with multiple sclerosis. The CDR3: CASSLFLWGQGNKQFF. As DNA, the CDR3 is TGTGCCAGCAGCTTGTTTTTATGGGGACAGGGCAATAAGCAGTTCTTC.